This T cell receptor beta chain was sequenced in a study of cytomegalovirus exposure and HLA in healthy donors. Trimming took 0 bases from V and 3 from J, leaving 7 bases between them. The CDR3 sequence is 15 residues long. Germline CDR1 and CDR2: SGHDT and YYEEEE. Primers included in the PCR were 60 Vbeta and 13 Jbeta primers. Using immunoSEQ multiplex PCR, the repertoire was profiled, and TCRdb retains in-frame clones only, with some absent. The sample holds under 250,000 clones; around 86% are singletons and the top ten take roughly a tenth. The material sequenced was PBMCs. The sequence was obtained from a woman aged 50 to 60 in good health and CMV-seropositive. The chain employs TRBV5-6 and TRBJ1-6; D is undetermined. The CDR3 DNA reads as TGTGCCAGCAGCTTGGGGCCCGACTATAATTCACCCCTCCACTTT. This encodes CASSLGPDYNSPLHF.